The rows below give T cell receptor beta chains drawn from one sample of a study of blood T cells in healthy people across ages. TCRdb passed the 5' RACE reads through MiXCR, listing each CDR3 protein once. The sample has over a million distinct CDR3 sequences; almost 25% are singletons. Another study also made use of these data, one on T cells of mothers and their children.

What was sequenced was blood. These receptor sequences come from a girl aged 2 to 10 in good health. Both conserved end residues are part of each CDR3. The order of the fields is J gene, D gene, CDR3 length, clone size, V gene, CDR3 DNA, CDR3 protein. A D gene is named only where the DNA matches it firmly. A clone size is listed for some rows: how often the clone was seen (once, few, many), or a class if it is expanded.

TRBJ2-7 . 14 . TRBV6-6 TGTGCCAGCAGTTACAGCGGAACCCTCGGTGAGCAGTACTTC CASSYSGTLGEQYF
TRBJ2-5 . 15 . TRBV15 TGTGCCACCAGCAGAGAACGAGGGAGTTCAAGGACCCAGTACTTC CATSRERGSSRTQYF
TRBJ2-1 . 15 . TRBV7-2 TGTGCCAGCAGTCGGATAAAGAGCTCCTACAATGAGCAGTTCTTC CASSRIKSSYNEQFF
TRBJ1-2 . 12 few TRBV29-1 TGCAGCGTCCCCTCTGCCCCCTATGGCTACACCTTC CSVPSAPYGYTF
TRBJ1-1 . 14 few TRBV7-2 TGTGCCAGCAGCTTATGGAGCGGGGACACTGAAGCTTTCTTT CASSLWSGDTEAFF
TRBJ2-5 TRBD2 16 . TRBV15 TGTGCCACCAGCACCCTTAGCGGGGCCCTTGCCAATGAGCAGTCCTTC CATSTLSGALANEQSF
TRBJ2-7 . 14 few TRBV10-3 TGTGCCATCAGTGGGGCAGGGACGGTTATCGAGCAGTACTTC CAISGAGTVIEQYF
TRBJ2-5 TRBD1 15 . TRBV7-3 TGTGCCAGCAGCGAGAACAGGGGTCGTAAAGAGACCCAGTACTTC CASSENRGRKETQYF
TRBJ2-1 TRBD2 16 . TRBV7-8 TGTGCCAGCAGCTTAGGGAGCGGGGGGGCCTGGGACGAGCAGTTCTTC CASSLGSGGAWDEQFF
TRBJ2-7 . 16 . TRBV6-2/TRBV6-3 TGTGCCAGCAGTTACGGTGGAGAGCGGAGCCCCTACGAGCAGTACTTC CASSYGGERSPYEQYF
TRBJ2-5 TRBD1 16 . TRBV20-1 TGCAGTGCCACGACAGGGGGATCCCCCCTACAAGAGACCCAGTACTTC CSATTGGSPLQETQYF
TRBJ2-5 . 14 . TRBV9 TGTGCCAGCAGCGTCGCGACTTTACAAGAGACCCAGTGCTTC CASSVATLQETQCF
TRBJ1-5 . 15 . TRBV7-2 TGTGCCAGCAGCTTATACAGGGAGAGCAATCCGCCCCAGCATTTT CASSLYRESNPPQHF
TRBJ2-5 . 16 . TRBV12-3/TRBV12-4 TGTGCCAGCAGTTTAGCAGTTGCCAGCTCCTACAATGAGCAGTTATTC CASSLAVASSYNEQLF
TRBJ1-1 . 13 . TRBV6-5 TGTGCCAGCACCCTAACCCCGGAAGGTGAAGCTTTCTTT CASTLTPEGEAFF
TRBJ1-4 TRBD1 18 few TRBV2 TGTGCCAGCAGTGAATTTGGGACAGGGGGAACAACTAATGAAAAACTGTTTTTT CASSEFGTGGTTNEKLFF
TRBJ2-5 . 14 many TRBV7-2 TGTGCCAGCAGCTTCATGCGGGGAGAAGAGACCCAGTACTTC CASSFMRGEETQYF
TRBJ2-5 TRBD2 16 . TRBV7-3 TGTGCCAGCAGCTTAAAAGGCGGGGGGGCCGCAGAGACCCAGTACTTC CASSLKGGGAAETQYF
TRBJ2-4 . 13 many TRBV3-1 TGTGCTAGCAGCCAAGACTATCGGGACATTCAGTACTTC CASSQDYRDIQYF
TRBJ2-7 TRBD1 14 . TRBV11-2 TGTGCCAGCAGCTCGGGACAGGGGATCTACGAGCAGTACTTC CASSSGQGIYEQYF
TRBJ1-1 TRBD1 15 few TRBV7-2 TGTGCCAGCAGCTTAGCTCGGGGGGGGACAGGAAGAGCTTTCTTT CASSLARGGTGRAFF
TRBJ1-1 . 14 few TRBV11-3 TGTGCCAGCAGCTTAGGGGCGGAGCACACTGAAGCTTTCTTT CASSLGAEHTEAFF
TRBJ2-5 TRBD2 16 few TRBV7-8 TGTGCCAGCAGCTTATGGTACCCGACTAGCCGGGAGACCCAGTACTTC CASSLWYPTSRETQYF
TRBJ2-7 . 15 . TRBV11-2 TGTGCCAGCAGCCCAAGCGGGACAGGCTTCTACGAGCAGTACTTC CASSPSGTGFYEQYF
TRBJ1-4 . 16 . TRBV5-5 TGTGCCAGCAGCTTTGATGAGCTGACCCTTGGTGAAAAACTGTTTTTT CASSFDELTLGEKLFF
TRBJ1-2 . 13 few TRBV20-1 TGCAGTGCTAGAGAAAACAGAGGGGCTGGCTACACCTTC CSARENRGAGYTF
TRBJ2-6 . 16 . TRBV12-3/TRBV12-4 TGTGCCACCCGGAGAGCGGGCAACTCTGGGGCCAACGTCCTGACTTTC CATRRAGNSGANVLTF
TRBJ2-7 . 14 few TRBV20-1 TGCAGTGCTGTCCGACTAGAAGGGGCCTACGAGCAGTACTTC CSAVRLEGAYEQYF
TRBJ2-3 . 14 . TRBV7-9 TGTGCCAGTCGTCCAAAGCGAAGCACAGATACGCAGTATTTT CASRPKRSTDTQYF
TRBJ2-5 TRBD1 15 few TRBV20-1 TGCAGTGCTCAAGGGAAAGGACAGGGGGAGTGGACCCAGTACTTC CSAQGKGQGEWTQYF
TRBJ1-2 . 16 many TRBV9 TGTGCCAGCAGCCCCGGGACTATGAGGATCGGCTATGGCTACACCTTC CASSPGTMRIGYGYTF
TRBJ2-7 . 14 few TRBV7-8 TGTGCCAGCAGCTCAACAGGGGAGGGCAACGAGCAGTACTTC CASSSTGEGNEQYF
TRBJ1-4 TRBD1 15 . TRBV6-1 TGTGCCAGCAGTGATGGGCAGGGGGCTGCTGAAAAACTGTTTTTT CASSDGQGAAEKLFF
TRBJ2-5 . 16 . TRBV7-8 TGTGCCAGCAGCTCAGGCGTTGGACATCCCCCAGAGACCCAGTACTTC CASSSGVGHPPETQYF
TRBJ2-7 TRBD2 14 few TRBV10-1 TGCGCCAGCAGTGAAGGCGGGAGGTTCAACGAGCAGTACTTC CASSEGGRFNEQYF
TRBJ2-3 . 14 . TRBV29-1 TGCAGCGTTGTGGGGGGCGATTGGACAGATACGCAGTATTTT CSVVGGDWTDTQYF
TRBJ1-1 TRBD1 14 . TRBV7-9 TGTGCCAGCAGCTGGGACAGCATGAACACTGAAGCTTTCTTT CASSWDSMNTEAFF
TRBJ2-3 . 15 . TRBV12-3/TRBV12-4 TGTGCCAGCAGTTTGGACCTTTATCAGGCAGATACGCAGTATTTT CASSLDLYQADTQYF
TRBJ2-5 . 15 . TRBV5-4 TGTGCCAGCAGCTCCCGGGGCCGGCTCGGAGAGACCCAGTACTTC CASSSRGRLGETQYF
TRBJ2-1 TRBD2 16 . TRBV7-2 TGTGCCAGCAGCTTTATAGCGGGAGGGTACGGCAATGAGCAGTTCTTC CASSFIAGGYGNEQFF
TRBJ2-1 . 12 few TRBV6-6 TGTGCCAGCGCTACTAGAGGCAATGAGCAGTTCTTC CASATRGNEQFF
TRBJ1-4 TRBD1 15 once TRBV19 TGTGCCAGTAGTATAACAGGGGGCGCAAGAGAAAAACTGTTTTTT CASSITGGAREKLFF